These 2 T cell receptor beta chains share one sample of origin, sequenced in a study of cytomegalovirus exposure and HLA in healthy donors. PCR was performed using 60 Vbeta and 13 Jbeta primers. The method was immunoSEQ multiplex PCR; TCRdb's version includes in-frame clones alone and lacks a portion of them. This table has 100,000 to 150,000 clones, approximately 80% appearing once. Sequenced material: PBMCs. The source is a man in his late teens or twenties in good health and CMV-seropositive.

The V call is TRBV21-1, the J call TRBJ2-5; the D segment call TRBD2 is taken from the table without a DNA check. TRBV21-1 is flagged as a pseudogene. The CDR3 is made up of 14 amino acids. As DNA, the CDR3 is TGTGCCAGCAGCAAAGGGTCGCGAGGAGAGACCCAGTACTTC. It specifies CASSKGSRGETQYF.

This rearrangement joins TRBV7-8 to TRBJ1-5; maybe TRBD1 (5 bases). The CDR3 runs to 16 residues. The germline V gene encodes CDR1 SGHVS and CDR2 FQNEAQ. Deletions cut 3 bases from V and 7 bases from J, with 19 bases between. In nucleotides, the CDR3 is TGTGCCAGCAGCTTTGAGCAGGGTTACGACGGCCAGCCCCAGCATTTT. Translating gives CASSFEQGYDGQPQHF.